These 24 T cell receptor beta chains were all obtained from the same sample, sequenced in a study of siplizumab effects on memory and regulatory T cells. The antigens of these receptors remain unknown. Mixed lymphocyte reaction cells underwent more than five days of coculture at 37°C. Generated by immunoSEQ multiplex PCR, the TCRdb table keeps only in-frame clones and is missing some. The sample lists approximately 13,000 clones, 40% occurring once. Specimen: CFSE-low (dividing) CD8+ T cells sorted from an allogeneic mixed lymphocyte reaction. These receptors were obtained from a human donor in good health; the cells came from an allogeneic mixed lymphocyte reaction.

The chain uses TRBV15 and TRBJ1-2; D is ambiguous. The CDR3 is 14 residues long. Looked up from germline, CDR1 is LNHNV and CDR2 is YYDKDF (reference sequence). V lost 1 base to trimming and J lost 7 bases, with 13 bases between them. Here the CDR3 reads CATSRGPLMGGYTF. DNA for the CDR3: TGTGCCACCAGCAGAGGGCCCTTGATGGGTGGCTACACCTTC.

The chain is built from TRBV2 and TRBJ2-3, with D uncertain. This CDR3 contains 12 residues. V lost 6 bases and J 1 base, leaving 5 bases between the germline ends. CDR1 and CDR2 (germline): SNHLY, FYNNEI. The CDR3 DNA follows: TGTGCCAGCAGCTCGGGCACAGATACGCAGTATTTT. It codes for CASSSGTDTQYF.

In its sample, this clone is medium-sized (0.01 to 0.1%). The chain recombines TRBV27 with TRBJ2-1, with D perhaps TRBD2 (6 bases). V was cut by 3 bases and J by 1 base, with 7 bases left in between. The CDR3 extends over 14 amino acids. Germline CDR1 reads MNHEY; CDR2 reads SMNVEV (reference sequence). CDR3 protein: CASSLGGSYNEQFF. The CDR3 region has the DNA TGTGCCAGCAGTTTGGGGGGTTCCTACAATGAGCAGTTCTTC.

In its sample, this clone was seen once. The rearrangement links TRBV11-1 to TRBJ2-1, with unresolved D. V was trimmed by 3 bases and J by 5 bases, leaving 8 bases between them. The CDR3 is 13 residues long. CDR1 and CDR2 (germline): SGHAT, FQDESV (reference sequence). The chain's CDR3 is CASSFLTNNEQFF. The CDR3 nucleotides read TGTGCCAGCAGCTTTCTCACCAACAATGAGCAGTTCTTC.

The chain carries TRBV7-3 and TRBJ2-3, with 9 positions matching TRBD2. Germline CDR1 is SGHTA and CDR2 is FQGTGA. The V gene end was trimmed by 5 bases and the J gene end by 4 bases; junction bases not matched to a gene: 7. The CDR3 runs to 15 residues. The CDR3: CASSALAGPADTQYF. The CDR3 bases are TGTGCCAGCAGCGCCCTAGCGGGGCCCGCAGATACGCAGTATTTT. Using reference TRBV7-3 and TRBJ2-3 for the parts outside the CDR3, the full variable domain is GAGVSQTPSNKVTEKGKYVELRCDPISGHTALYWYRQSLGQGPEFLIYFQGTGAADDSGLPNDRFFAVRPEGSVSTLKIQRTERGDSAVYLCASSALAGPADTQYFGPGTRLTVL.

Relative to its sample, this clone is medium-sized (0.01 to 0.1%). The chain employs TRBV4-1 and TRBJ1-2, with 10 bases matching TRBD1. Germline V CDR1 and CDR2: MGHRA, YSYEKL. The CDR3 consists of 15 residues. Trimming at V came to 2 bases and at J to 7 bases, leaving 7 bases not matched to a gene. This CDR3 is CASSQTGTGASGYTF. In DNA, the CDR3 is TGCGCCAGCAGCCAAACCGGGACAGGGGCCAGTGGCTACACCTTC.

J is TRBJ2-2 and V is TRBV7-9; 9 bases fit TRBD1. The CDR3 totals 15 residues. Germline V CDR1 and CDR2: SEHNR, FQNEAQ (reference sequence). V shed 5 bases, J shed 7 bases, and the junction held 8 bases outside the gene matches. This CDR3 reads CASSTRTGEVGELFF. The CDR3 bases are TGTGCCAGCAGCACAAGGACAGGGGAGGTCGGGGAGCTGTTTTTT.

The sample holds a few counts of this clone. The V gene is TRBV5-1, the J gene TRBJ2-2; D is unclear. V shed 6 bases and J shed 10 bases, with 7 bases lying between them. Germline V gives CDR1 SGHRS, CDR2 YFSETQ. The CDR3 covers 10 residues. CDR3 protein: CASTEEELFF. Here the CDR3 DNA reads TGCGCCAGCACCGAAGAGGAGCTGTTTTTT.

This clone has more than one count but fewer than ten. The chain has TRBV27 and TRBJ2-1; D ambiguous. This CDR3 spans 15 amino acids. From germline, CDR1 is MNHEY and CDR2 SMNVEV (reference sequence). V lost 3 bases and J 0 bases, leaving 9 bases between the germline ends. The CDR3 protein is CASSFLDTSYNEQFF. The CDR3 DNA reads TGTGCCAGCAGTTTTTTAGACACCTCCTACAATGAGCAGTTCTTC.

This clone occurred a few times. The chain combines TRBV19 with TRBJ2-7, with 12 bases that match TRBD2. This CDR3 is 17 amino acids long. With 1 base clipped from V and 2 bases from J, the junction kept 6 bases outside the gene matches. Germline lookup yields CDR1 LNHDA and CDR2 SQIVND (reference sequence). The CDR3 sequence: CASSIGLAGGPTYEQYF. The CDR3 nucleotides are TGTGCCAGTAGTATAGGTCTAGCGGGAGGGCCCACCTACGAGCAGTACTTC.

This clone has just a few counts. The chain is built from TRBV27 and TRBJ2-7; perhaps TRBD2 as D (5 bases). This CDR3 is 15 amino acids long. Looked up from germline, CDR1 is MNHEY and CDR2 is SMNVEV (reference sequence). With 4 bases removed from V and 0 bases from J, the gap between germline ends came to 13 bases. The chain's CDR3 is CASSSLLGSSYEQYF. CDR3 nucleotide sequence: TGTGCCAGCAGTTCCCTCTTAGGGAGCTCCTACGAGCAGTACTTC.

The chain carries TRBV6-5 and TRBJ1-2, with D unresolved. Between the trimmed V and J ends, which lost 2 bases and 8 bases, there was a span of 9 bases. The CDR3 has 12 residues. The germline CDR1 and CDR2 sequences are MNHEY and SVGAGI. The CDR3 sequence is CASSYGTEGYTF. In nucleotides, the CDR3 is TGTGCCAGCAGTTACGGAACGGAAGGCTACACCTTC.

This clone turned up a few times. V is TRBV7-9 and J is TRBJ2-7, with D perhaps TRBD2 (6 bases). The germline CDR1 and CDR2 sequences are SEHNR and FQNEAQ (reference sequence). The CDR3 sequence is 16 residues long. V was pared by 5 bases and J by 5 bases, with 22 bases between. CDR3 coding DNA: TGTGCCAGCAGCACAAACCGGGACTCCCCCCTGAACGAGCAGTACTTC. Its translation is CASSTNRDSPLNEQYF.

In nucleotides, the CDR3 is TGTGCCAGCAGTCCCCACGGGGCCGTCTCCTACGAGCAGTACTTC. It codes for CASSPHGAVSYEQYF. V and J are TRBV27 and TRBJ2-7; possibly TRBD1 or TRBD2 for D (5 bases each). Germline loops: CDR1 MNHEY, CDR2 SMNVEV (reference sequence). The CDR3 is made up of 15 amino acids. The V and J ends lost 5 bases and 0 bases respectively, with 14 bases between them.

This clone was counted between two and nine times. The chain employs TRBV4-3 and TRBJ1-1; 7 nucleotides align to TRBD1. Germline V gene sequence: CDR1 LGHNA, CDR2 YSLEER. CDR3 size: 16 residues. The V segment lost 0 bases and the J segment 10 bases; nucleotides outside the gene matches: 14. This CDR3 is CASSQDSPREQGRAFF. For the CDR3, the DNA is TGCGCCAGCAGCCAAGATTCCCCAAGGGAACAGGGGAGAGCTTTCTTT.

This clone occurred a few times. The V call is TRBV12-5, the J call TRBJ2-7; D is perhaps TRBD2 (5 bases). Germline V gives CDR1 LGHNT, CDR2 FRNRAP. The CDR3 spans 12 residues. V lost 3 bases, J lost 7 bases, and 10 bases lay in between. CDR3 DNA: TGTGCTAGTGGTTTCAGATGGGAGGAGCAGTACTTC. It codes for CASGFRWEEQYF.

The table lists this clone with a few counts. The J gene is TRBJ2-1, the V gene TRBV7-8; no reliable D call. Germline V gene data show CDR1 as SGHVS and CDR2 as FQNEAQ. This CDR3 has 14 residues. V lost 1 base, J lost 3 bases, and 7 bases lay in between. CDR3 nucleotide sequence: TGTGCCAGCAGCTTAGGGACCCTCTACAATGAGCAGTTCTTC. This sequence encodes CASSLGTLYNEQFF. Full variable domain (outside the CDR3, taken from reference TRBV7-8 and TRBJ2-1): GAGVSQSPRYKVAKRGQDVALRCDPISGHVSLFWYQQALGQGPEFLTYFQNEAQLDKSGLPSDRFFAERPEGSVSTLKIQRTQQEDSAVYLCASSLGTLYNEQFFGPGTRLTVL.

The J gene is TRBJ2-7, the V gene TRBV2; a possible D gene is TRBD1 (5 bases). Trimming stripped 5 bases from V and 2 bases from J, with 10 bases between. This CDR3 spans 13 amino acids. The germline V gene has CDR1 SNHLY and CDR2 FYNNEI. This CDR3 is CASSYGHTYEQYF. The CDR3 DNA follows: TGTGCCAGCAGTTACGGACATACCTACGAGCAGTACTTC.

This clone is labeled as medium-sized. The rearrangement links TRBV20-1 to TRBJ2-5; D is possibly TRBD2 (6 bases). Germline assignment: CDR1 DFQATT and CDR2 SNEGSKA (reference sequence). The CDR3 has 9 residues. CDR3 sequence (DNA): TGCACCCTGCGGGGGACCCAGTACTTC. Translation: CTLRGTQYF.

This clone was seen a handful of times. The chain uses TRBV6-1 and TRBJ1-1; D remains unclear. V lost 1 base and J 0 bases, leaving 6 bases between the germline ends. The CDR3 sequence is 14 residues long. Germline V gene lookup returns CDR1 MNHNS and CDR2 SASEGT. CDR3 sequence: CASSEGTVNTEAFF. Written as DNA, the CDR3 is TGTGCCAGCAGTGAAGGGACGGTGAACACTGAAGCTTTCTTT.

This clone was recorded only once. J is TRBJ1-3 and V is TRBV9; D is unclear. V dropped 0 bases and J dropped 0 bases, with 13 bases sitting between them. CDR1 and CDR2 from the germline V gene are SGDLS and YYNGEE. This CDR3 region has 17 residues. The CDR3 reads CASSVGQATNSGNTIYF. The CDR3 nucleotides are TGTGCCAGCAGCGTAGGTCAGGCCACCAACTCTGGAAACACCATATATTTT.

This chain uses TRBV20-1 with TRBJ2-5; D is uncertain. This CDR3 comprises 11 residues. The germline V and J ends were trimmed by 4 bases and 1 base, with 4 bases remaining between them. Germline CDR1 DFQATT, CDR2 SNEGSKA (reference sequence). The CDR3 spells CSATPQETQYF. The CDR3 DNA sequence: TGCAGTGCTACTCCCCAAGAGACCCAGTACTTC.

The CDR3 region has the DNA TGTGCCAGCAGTTTTGGCGGGACCAGAAGCTCCTACAATGAGCAGTTCTTC. It yields the protein CASSFGGTRSSYNEQFF. The chain couples TRBV27 to TRBJ2-1; perhaps TRBD2 as D (6 bases). Trimming stripped 3 bases from V and 0 bases from J, with 15 bases between. The germline CDR1 and CDR2 sequences are MNHEY and SMNVEV (reference sequence). This CDR3 contains 17 residues.

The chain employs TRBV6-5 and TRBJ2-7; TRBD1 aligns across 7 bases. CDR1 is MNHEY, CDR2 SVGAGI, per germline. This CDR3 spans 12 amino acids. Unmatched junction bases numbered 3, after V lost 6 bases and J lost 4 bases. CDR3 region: CASSPTGYEQYF. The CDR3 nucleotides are TGTGCCAGCAGCCCGACAGGGTACGAGCAGTACTTC.